What follows are 19 T cell receptor beta chains derived from one specimen sequenced in a study of blood T cell repertoires in COVID-19. The protocol was immunoSEQ multiplex PCR, while the TCRdb copy is restricted to in-frame clones and leaves out a portion. The sample holds 250,000 to 300,000 clones, 70% to 90% seen once. Sequencing was carried out using peripheral blood. Receptors were obtained from a man aged 50-59 years with active or convalescent COVID-19.

In this sample, this clone turned up a few times. V usage is TRBV6-5 and J usage is TRBJ1-2, with D tentatively TRBD1 (6 bases). The CDR3 sequence is 14 residues long. Per the germline V gene, CDR1 is MNHEY and CDR2 is SVGAGI. V was shortened by 2 bases and J by 7 bases, with 14 bases between the two germline ends. The CDR3 protein is CASSYDRKARGYTF. As DNA, the CDR3 is TGTGCCAGCAGTTACGACAGGAAAGCACGTGGCTACACCTTC.

This clone was detected only a few times. The CDR3 DNA reads as TGTGCCATCAGGCAGCGGACAGGGGTTGGTGACACCGGGGAGCTGTTTTTT. Translating gives CAIRQRTGVGDTGELFF. The V gene is TRBV10-3, the J gene TRBJ2-2; 9 nucleotides agree with TRBD1. Germline trimming cut 6 bases from V and 3 bases from J; bases unmatched to any gene: 11. This CDR3 comprises 17 residues. Germline values: CDR1 ENHRY, CDR2 SYGVKD.

The chain couples TRBV27 to TRBJ2-7; D might be TRBD2 (6 bases). The V and J ends lost 0 bases and 6 bases respectively, with 18 bases between them. The V gene's germline CDR1 is MNHEY and CDR2 SMNVEV (reference sequence). The CDR3 consists of 16 residues. DNA for the CDR3: TGTGCCAGCAGTTTATCGGGCGCGGGATCCTACGGCGAGCAGTACTTC. Amino acids: CASSLSGAGSYGEQYF.

J is TRBJ1-6 and V is TRBV5-1, with 9 bases fitting TRBD1. CDR1 SGHRS and CDR2 YFSETQ come from the germline V gene. J lost 8 bases, V lost 5 bases, and 8 bases had no gene match. CDR3 size: 15 residues. The CDR3 spells CASRGGQGRDSPLHF. The CDR3, as DNA: TGCGCCAGCAGAGGCGGACAGGGGAGAGATTCACCCCTCCACTTT.

The J gene is TRBJ2-7, the V gene TRBV30; D unclear. Germline loops: CDR1 GTSNPN, CDR2 SVGIG (reference sequence). Trimming removed 4 bases at V and 2 bases at J, with 9 bases between. This CDR3 comprises 12 residues. CDR3 nucleotides: TGTGCCTGGACGCAGGTTCCCTACGAGCAGTACTTC. As protein: CAWTQVPYEQYF.

The J gene is TRBJ1-3, the V gene TRBV15; D might be TRBD1 (5 bases). The ends were cut back, 1 base at V and 1 base at J, with 11 bases in the middle. Germline CDR1 is LNHNV and CDR2 is YYDKDF (reference sequence). The CDR3 runs to 16 residues. The CDR3, as DNA: TGTGCCACCAGCAGAGTCCAGGGAAGGTCTGGAAACACCATATATTTT. This sequence encodes CATSRVQGRSGNTIYF.

This rearrangement joins TRBV2 to TRBJ2-7, with D perhaps TRBD1 (5 bases). The CDR3 sequence is 12 residues long. Germline V CDR1 and CDR2: SNHLY, FYNNEI. V lost 4 bases, J lost 6 bases, and 10 bases lay in between. In DNA form, the CDR3 reads TGTGCCAGCAGTGCAGGGATCGGCGAGCAGTACTTC. Translation gives CASSAGIGEQYF.

This chain connects TRBV19 to TRBJ1-1, with D perhaps matching TRBD1 (5 bases). The V end was cut by 7 bases, the J end by 4 bases, with 16 bases between. Germline V gene lookup returns CDR1 LNHDA and CDR2 SQIVND (reference sequence). The CDR3 covers 14 residues. The CDR3 DNA follows: TGTGCCAGTACGGGGGTCAGGGCGGGCACTGAAGCTTTCTTT. It yields the protein CASTGVRAGTEAFF.

About this clone: One end of the junction is discordant with germline, which a read error may explain. Other DNA variants within this sample encode the same CDR3. V gene TRBV28 combines with J gene TRBJ1-1, with 7 bases matching TRBD1. Per germline, CDR1 MDHEN and CDR2 SYDVKM. The length of the CDR3 is 16 residues. CDR3 nucleotides: TGTGCTAGCAGCCTCAGACAGGGAAGGGGTGACACTGAAGCTTTCTTT. Its translation is CASSLRQGRGDTEAFF.

This chain links TRBV7-2 with TRBJ2-7; 7 nucleotides align to TRBD1. The CDR3 covers 15 residues. The germline gives CDR1 SGHTA, CDR2 FQGNSA. Germline trimming cut 3 bases from V and 4 bases from J; bases unmatched to any gene: 9. The CDR3 DNA reads TGTGCCAGCAGCTTTTCGACAGGGATTTCATACGAGCAGTACTTC. As protein: CASSFSTGISYEQYF.

V and J are TRBV5-4 and TRBJ1-1; D unresolved. Germline lookup yields CDR1 SGHNT and CDR2 YYREEE (reference sequence). V was trimmed by 2 bases and J by 1 base, leaving 9 bases between them. CDR3 length: 14 residues. CDR3 bases: TGTGCCAGCAGCTTAACTTCGGGGAACACTGAAGCTTTCTTT. This encodes CASSLTSGNTEAFF.

This sequence joins TRBV27 and TRBJ2-7, with TRBD1 as a possible D gene (5 bases). V was clipped by 1 base and J by 3 bases, with 13 bases between them. The CDR3 sequence is 15 residues long. The germline gives CDR1 MNHEY, CDR2 SMNVEV (reference sequence). The DNA of the CDR3 is TGTGCCAGCAGTTTATTCGCGACAGTGAGCTACGAGCAGTACTTC. Amino acids: CASSLFATVSYEQYF.

The chain employs TRBV3-1 (or the pseudogene TRBV3-2) and TRBJ2-3; 12 bases match TRBD1. Germline V lookup: CDR1 LGHDT, CDR2 YNNKEL (reference sequence). This CDR3 has 18 residues. V dropped 0 bases and J dropped 4; count of bases not matched to a gene: 8. CDR3 loop: CASSQDLWGQGAADTQYF. The CDR3 nucleotides are TGTGCCAGCAGCCAAGATCTTTGGGGACAGGGGGCGGCAGATACGCAGTATTTT.

The J gene is TRBJ1-3, the V gene TRBV29-1, with 8 bases identical to TRBD1. The ends lost 4 bases at V and 4 bases at J; junction bases unmatched: 6. The germline gives CDR1 SQVTM, CDR2 ANQGSEA. The CDR3 is made up of 14 amino acids. CDR3 nucleotide sequence: TGCAGCGTTGTATACAGGGGGTGGGGAAACACCATATATTTT. Its translation is CSVVYRGWGNTIYF.

The chain carries TRBV14 and TRBJ2-5; 10 bases line up with TRBD2. The CDR3 covers 17 residues. Looked up from germline, CDR1 is SGHDN and CDR2 is FVKESK. V was clipped by 6 bases and J by 2 bases; unmatched bases: 12. The CDR3 loop reads CASSGLAASRRQETQYF. The CDR3 nucleotides read TGTGCCAGCAGTGGACTAGCGGCAAGTAGGAGGCAAGAGACCCAGTACTTC. Looking up the rest from reference TRBV14 and TRBJ2-5 gives the full variable domain: EAGVTQFPSHSVIEKGQTVTLRCDPISGHDNLYWYRRVMGKEIKFLLHFVKESKQDESGMPNNRFLAERTGGTYSTLKVQPAELEDSGVYFCASSGLAASRRQETQYFGPGTRLLVL.

This clone was picked up a small number of times. This chain links TRBV29-1 with TRBJ2-5, with 8 bases identical to TRBD2. The J segment lost 5 bases and the V segment lost 5 bases, leaving 10 bases of the junction unmatched. Germline V CDR1 and CDR2: SQVTM, ANQGSEA. This CDR3 has 14 residues. The CDR3: CSVRGTSGLETQYF. CDR3 DNA sequence: TGCAGCGTTCGAGGGACTAGTGGACTTGAGACCCAGTACTTC.

In DNA form, the CDR3 reads TGTGCCAGCGGACTCGGGGGGGAAAAACTGTTTTTT. As protein: CASGLGGEKLFF. The chain recombines TRBV2 with TRBJ1-4, with D perhaps TRBD1 (5 bases). V lost 8 bases and J 8 bases, leaving 12 bases between the germline ends. The CDR3 has 12 amino acids. CDR1 and CDR2 (germline): SNHLY, FYNNEI.

This clone was observed a handful of times. The J gene is TRBJ2-4, the V gene TRBV27; no clear D gene. CDR1 is MNHEY, CDR2 SMNVEV, per germline (reference sequence). V lost 4 bases, J lost 0 bases, and 13 bases lay in between. This CDR3 contains 16 residues. The CDR3 region is CASSSGAFLAKNIQYF. The CDR3 DNA follows: TGTGCCAGCAGTTCCGGTGCCTTCCTAGCCAAAAACATTCAGTACTTC.

V and J are TRBV4-1 and TRBJ2-3, with a weak D call TRBD2 (5 bases). V lost 1 base and J 7 bases, leaving 9 bases between the germline ends. CDR3 size: 13 residues. CDR1 MGHRA and CDR2 YSYEKL come from the germline V gene. The CDR3 bases are TGCGCCAGCAGCCAAGGCCCGGGGTATACGCAGTATTTT. As protein: CASSQGPGYTQYF.